This T cell receptor beta chain was retrieved from a study of T cell responses to AZD1222 COVID-19 vaccine. Study outcomes and limitations: The sample set comprised mostly white British donors with more females, and clonal diversity was possibly underestimated. Elevations in Spike-specific TCR breadth and depth followed administration of two AZD1222 doses.

The CDR3 contains 16 residues. V lost 0 bases to trimming and J lost 5 bases, with 17 bases between them. Germline values: CDR1 SGHRS, CDR2 YFSETQ. Using immunoSEQ multiplex PCR, the repertoire was profiled, and TCRdb retains in-frame clones only, with some absent. The sample consists of 140,000 to 150,000 clones, 91% of them appearing once. Pooling of second doses given at about 4 or about 12 weeks was done. Note on this clone: What it recognizes is unknown.

The source material was peripheral blood, sampled 28 days after the second AZD1222 dose. This receptor was identified in an adult who received the AZD1222 COVID-19 vaccine. V usage is TRBV5-1 and J usage is TRBJ1-1; D is unclear. This chain's CDR3 is CASSLVASPGGTEAFF. The CDR3 DNA sequence: TGCGCCAGCAGCTTGGTGGCCTCCCCCGGTGGGACTGAAGCTTTCTTT.